A single sample is the source of the 27 T cell receptor beta chains below, sequenced in a study of patients and donors after allogeneic stem cell transplantation. TCRdb used MiXCR to reprocess the RT-PCR reads, holding one entry per CDR3 protein. The sample records some 880,000 distinct CDR3 sequences, more than 15% being singletons. The specimen sequenced was blood, either unsorted or a sorted T cell fraction (not recorded which). The source is a human donor who was either an allogeneic HSCT recipient or a stem cell or donor lymphocyte infusion donor (not recorded which). It is not recorded whose cells these are; they may come from a transplant donor.

Many counts were recorded for this clonotype. V and J are TRBV20-1 and TRBJ2-5; 11 bases line up with TRBD2. The CDR3 runs 13 residues. V lost 5 bases to trimming and J lost 3 bases; unmatched junction nucleotides: 2. CDR1 DFQATT and CDR2 SNEGSKA come from the germline V gene (reference sequence). DNA of the CDR3: TGCAGTGCTCCACTAGCGGGGGAAGAGACCCAGTACTTC. This sequence encodes CSAPLAGEETQYF.

This clonotype occurred a few times. V usage is TRBV4-3 and J usage is TRBJ1-4; TRBD1 agrees at 9 bases. There are 17 residues in the CDR3. V shed 4 bases and J 0 bases; nucleotides not matched to a gene: 6. In germline, CDR1 is LGHNA, CDR2 YSLEER. This CDR3 reads CASSPGTGKATNEKLFF. Written as DNA, the CDR3 is TGCGCCAGCAGCCCCGGGACAGGGAAAGCAACTAATGAAAAACTGTTTTTT.

The chain employs TRBV12-3 or TRBV12-4 and TRBJ2-1, with TRBD2 as a possible D gene (6 bases). The CDR3 sequence is 17 residues long. V was clipped by 7 bases and J by 4 bases, with 23 bases between them. CDR3 region: CASTHRLPGTDYNEQFF. The DNA for the CDR3 is TGTGCCAGCACCCACCGCCTGCCCGGGACTGATTACAATGAGCAGTTCTTC.

This clonotype was counted only a few times. This CDR3 is CASRSRDRGYNEQFF. The CDR3 DNA sequence: TGTGCCAGCAGGTCCCGGGACAGGGGATACAATGAGCAGTTCTTC. The rearrangement joins TRBV6-2 or TRBV6-3 to TRBJ2-1; 10 positions match TRBD1. Germline V gene lookup returns CDR1 MNHEY and CDR2 SVGEGT. The CDR3 covers 15 residues. V lost 6 bases to trimming and J lost 4 bases; unmatched junction nucleotides: 6.

This chain links TRBV5-1 with TRBJ2-6, with D possibly being TRBD1 or TRBD2 (7 bases each). CDR1 is SGHRS, CDR2 YFSETQ, per germline. There are 17 residues in the CDR3. V was pared by 3 bases and J by 2 bases, with 15 bases between. The DNA for the CDR3 is TGCGCCAGCAGCTCGGGGGGTACAGGGGCTGGGGCCAACGTCCTGACTTTC. Its translation: CASSSGGTGAGANVLTF.

This clonotype was seen a handful of times. In DNA form, the CDR3 reads TGTGCCACCAGTGTTGAGGGGTACAATGAGCAGTTCTTC. Amino acids: CATSVEGYNEQFF. The genes are TRBV24-1 and TRBJ2-1; D may correspond to TRBD1 or TRBD2 (5 bases each). Germline CDR1 and CDR2: KGHDR and SFDVKD. V was pared by 5 bases and J by 4 bases, with 8 bases between. CDR3 length: 13 amino acids.

This sequence joins TRBV14 and TRBJ1-2; D unclear. This CDR3 region has 15 residues. The germline gives CDR1 SGHDN, CDR2 FVKESK. The germline V and J ends were trimmed by 0 bases and 1 base, with 9 bases remaining between them. The CDR3 nucleotides are TGTGCCAGCAGCCAAGAGGCCCGGGTTAACTATGGCTACACCTTC. Translation: CASSQEARVNYGYTF.

This clonotype appeared many times. The CDR3 spells CASSLGGAWRTEAFF. In DNA form, the CDR3 reads TGTGCCAGCAGTTTAGGGGGCGCCTGGAGGACTGAAGCTTTCTTT. The rearrangement joins TRBV12-3 or TRBV12-4 to TRBJ1-1; D perhaps matches TRBD1 (5 bases). The V end lost 1 base, the J end lost 5 bases, and 14 bases lay between the germline ends. The CDR3 runs 15 residues.

The rearrangement uses TRBV5-1 and TRBJ1-6; TRBD1 might be the D (5 bases). This CDR3 spans 15 amino acids. Germline loops: CDR1 SGHRS, CDR2 YFSETQ. V dropped 0 bases and J dropped 7 bases, with 11 bases sitting between them. CDR3 nucleotide sequence: TGCGCCAGCAGCTTGGAGCAGGGATGGAATTCACCCCTCCACTTT. This codes for CASSLEQGWNSPLHF.

The V and J genes are TRBV29-1 and TRBJ2-5, with 8 bases fitting TRBD2. V gave up 5 bases and J gave up 5 bases; unmatched junction bases: 19. CDR1 and CDR2 (germline): SQVTM, ANQGSEA. The CDR3 runs to 17 residues. CDR3 nucleotides: TGCAGCGTTCGCCGGGGGGGGTCGGGGATTCGAGTGGAGACCCAGTACTTC. As protein: CSVRRGGSGIRVETQYF.

The table lists this clonotype with a few counts. The J gene is TRBJ1-1, the V gene TRBV20-1, with unresolved D. Germline V gene sequence: CDR1 DFQATT, CDR2 SNEGSKA (reference sequence). This CDR3 is 12 amino acids long. V was pared by 6 bases and J by 5 bases, with 13 bases between. CDR3 sequence reads: CSAHNPGTEAFF. The DNA for the CDR3 is TGCAGTGCGCACAACCCGGGGACTGAAGCTTTCTTT.

In this sample, this clonotype turned up a few times. The chain links TRBV5-1 to TRBJ2-7; D unclear. The CDR3 runs to 15 residues. Germline V gene lookup returns CDR1 SGHRS and CDR2 YFSETQ. Trimming pared 1 base from V and 0 bases from J, leaving 11 bases between. CDR3 loop: CASSLNEDHSYEQYF. In DNA form, the CDR3 reads TGCGCCAGCAGCTTGAATGAGGACCACTCCTACGAGCAGTACTTC.

This clonotype has only a few counts. The rearrangement joins TRBV2 to TRBJ2-7; 9 positions agree with TRBD1. V was pared by 11 bases and J by 3 bases, with 14 bases of the junction left unmatched. The CDR3 contains 15 residues. Germline lookup yields CDR1 SNHLY and CDR2 FYNNEI. The CDR3 sequence: CASRVGTGLYYEQYF. The CDR3 DNA sequence: TGTGCCTCTCGGGTTGGGACAGGGTTATACTACGAGCAGTACTTC.

The table lists this clonotype with a few counts. The chain couples TRBV7-2 to TRBJ1-1; D gene uncertain. The CDR3 loop spans 15 amino acids. Looked up from germline, CDR1 is SGHTA and CDR2 is FQGNSA. Trimming left V 1 base short and J 0 bases short, with 9 bases between. The CDR3 here is CASSLEGNMNTEAFF. The CDR3 bases are TGTGCCAGCAGCTTAGAGGGCAACATGAACACTGAAGCTTTCTTT.

J is TRBJ2-1 and V is TRBV10-3, with 9 bases lining up with TRBD2. Germline V gene data show CDR1 as ENHRY and CDR2 as SYGVKD. The CDR3 is 13 amino acids. The DNA of the CDR3 is TGTGTCTCGGCGGGAGGGCCTGCCAATGAGCAGTTCTTC. Translation: CVSAGGPANEQFF.

This clonotype turned up a few times. The CDR3 protein is CASSYLGTPNTEAFF. In DNA, the CDR3 is TGTGCCAGCAGTTACCTTGGGACACCGAACACTGAAGCTTTCTTT. The rearrangement links TRBV6-2 or TRBV6-3 to TRBJ1-1, with D possibly TRBD1 on 6 matching bases. V lost 2 bases, J lost 1 base, and 11 bases lay in between. This CDR3 comprises 15 residues. Germline V CDR1 and CDR2: MNHEY, SVGEGT.

This chain uses TRBV6-1 with TRBJ1-5; 9 bases align to TRBD1. This CDR3 region has 15 residues. In germline, CDR1 is MNHNS, CDR2 SASEGT. V shed 7 bases and J 4 bases; nucleotides not matched to a gene: 8. CDR3 in amino acids: CASNPGTGTNQPQHF. DNA for the CDR3: TGTGCCAGCAACCCCGGGACAGGGACAAATCAGCCCCAGCATTTT.

V usage is TRBV25-1 and J usage is TRBJ1-1; possibly TRBD1 for D (6 bases). CDR1 is MGHDK, CDR2 SYGVNS, per germline. This CDR3 contains 13 residues. The germline V and J ends were trimmed by 6 bases and 7 bases, with 15 bases remaining between them. In DNA, the CDR3 is TGTGCCAGCAGACCGGGGACATTGGGTGAAGCTTTCTTT. Protein sequence: CASRPGTLGEAFF.

This chain links TRBV6-2 or TRBV6-3 with TRBJ2-1, with 12 bases identical to TRBD2. Trimming took 5 bases from V and 7 from J; bases not matched to a gene: 6. Germline CDR1 MNHEY, CDR2 SVGEGT. This CDR3 is 15 amino acids long. CDR3 sequence (DNA): TGTGCCAGCAGTCCTAGCGGGGGGGCTGGGAATGAGCAGTTCTTC. It encodes CASSPSGGAGNEQFF.

The V and J genes are TRBV7-9 and TRBJ2-7; 10 bases are shared with TRBD1. J was trimmed by 5 bases and V by 1 base; bases with no gene match: 5. This CDR3 region has 15 residues. Germline V gene sequence: CDR1 SEHNR, CDR2 FQNEAQ (reference sequence). The CDR3 coding sequence is TGTGCCAGCAGCTTAGTTGTGGGACAGGGGCACGAGCAGTACTTC. It codes for CASSLVVGQGHEQYF.

This clonotype was seen more than once but under ten times. The chain carries TRBV7-9 and TRBJ1-1; D remains unclear. V lost 3 bases and J 6 bases, leaving 11 bases between the germline ends. CDR1 and CDR2 from the germline V gene are SEHNR and FQNEAQ (reference sequence). This CDR3 has 13 amino acids. This chain's CDR3 is CASSLAGLAEAFF. In DNA, the CDR3 is TGTGCCAGCAGCTTGGCCGGGCTCGCTGAAGCTTTCTTT.

This clonotype has only a few counts. The chain couples TRBV15 to TRBJ1-1, with D tentatively TRBD1 (5 bases). CDR1 is LNHNV, CDR2 YYDKDF, per germline (reference sequence). V was trimmed by 0 bases and J by 1 base, leaving 15 bases between them. The CDR3 consists of 17 residues. CDR3 amino acids: CATSRDYSGGENTEAFF. CDR3 sequence (DNA): TGTGCCACCAGCAGAGATTACTCGGGGGGGGAGAACACTGAAGCTTTCTTT.

The chain recombines TRBV15 with TRBJ1-1; 7 positions agree with TRBD1. The trim removed 3 bases at V and 3 bases at J, leaving 7 bases unmatched. This CDR3 has 15 residues. Germline loops: CDR1 LNHNV, CDR2 YYDKDF (reference sequence). The CDR3 nucleotides are TGTGCCACCAGCAGCCTACAGGGGATGTACACTGAAGCTTTCTTT. Translating it yields CATSSLQGMYTEAFF.

In this sample, this clonotype turned up a few times. The chain joins TRBV6-5 to TRBJ1-1; D is ambiguous. Trimming stripped 0 bases from V and 1 base from J, with 6 bases between. The CDR3 contains 14 residues. Germline values: CDR1 MNHEY, CDR2 SVGAGI. The CDR3 DNA follows: TGTGCCAGCAGTTACTCTCAGCGGAACACTGAAGCTTTCTTT. Translation: CASSYSQRNTEAFF.

This clonotype has a handful of counts. The chain couples TRBV7-2 to TRBJ2-1, with 11 positions matching TRBD2. Germline CDR1 is SGHTA and CDR2 is FQGNSA. CDR3 length equals 16 residues. V dropped 10 bases and J dropped 4; count of bases not matched to a gene: 12. CDR3 region: CANTLAGGPRYNEQFF. The CDR3 bases are TGTGCCAACACTTTAGCGGGGGGGCCGAGATACAATGAGCAGTTCTTC.

This rearrangement joins TRBV5-1 to TRBJ2-1; D unresolved. The CDR3 runs to 12 residues. Trimming cost V 4 bases and J 6 bases, with 8 bases left between them. The germline V gene has CDR1 SGHRS and CDR2 YFSETQ. This CDR3 is CASSQQSNEQFF. DNA of the CDR3: TGCGCCAGCAGCCAGCAGAGCAATGAGCAGTTCTTC. Supplemented by reference TRBV5-1 and TRBJ2-1, the full variable domain reads KAGVTQTPRYLIKTRGQQVTLSCSPISGHRSVSWYQQTPGQGLQFLFEYFSETQRNKGNFPGRFSGRQFSNSRSEMNVSTLELGDSALYLCASSQQSNEQFFGPGTRLTVL.

The gene calls are TRBV5-1 and TRBJ2-3; TRBD2 matches at 8 bases. CDR1 and CDR2 from the germline V gene are SGHRS and YFSETQ. Losses at the gene ends were 2 bases for V and 4 bases for J; bases not matched to a gene: 6. The CDR3 has 15 residues. Here the CDR3 reads CASSFSGSPPDTQYF. The CDR3 DNA reads as TGCGCCAGCAGCTTCAGCGGGAGCCCGCCAGATACGCAGTATTTT.